Presented here are 30 T cell receptor beta chains from one specimen sequenced in a study of shared clonotypes between healthy human individuals. Clones were read by immunoSEQ multiplex PCR, and TCRdb kept only the in-frame ones, dropping some. The sample consists of over a million clones, about 74% of them appearing once. The sequencing sample was made of memory CD4+ T cells sorted from blood. Specified subset: CD45RA-negative fraction. These receptors originate from a man between 18 and 29 years old in good health.

This clone was observed once. The V gene is TRBV4-1, the J gene TRBJ2-1; D is possibly TRBD1 or TRBD2 (6 bases each). Germline V gene lookup returns CDR1 MGHRA and CDR2 YSYEKL. V was clipped by 0 bases and J by 4 bases, with 13 bases between them. The length of the CDR3 is 16 residues. The CDR3 protein is CASSQDPGAGYNEQFF. DNA of the CDR3: TGCGCCAGCAGCCAAGATCCGGGGGCGGGGTACAATGAGCAGTTCTTC.

The V call is TRBV28, the J call TRBJ1-1; 8 bases fit TRBD1. J lost 3 bases, V lost 6 bases, and 15 bases had no gene match. The germline V gene has CDR1 MDHEN and CDR2 SYDVKM. The CDR3 sequence is 17 residues long. The CDR3 DNA reads TGTGCCAGCAGCCCCGGGACAGGCTTTCCTCGATACACTGAAGCTTTCTTT. Encoded protein: CASSPGTGFPRYTEAFF.

This sequence joins TRBV19 and TRBJ1-2, with 9 bases identical to TRBD1. The CDR3 has 15 residues. Germline V lookup: CDR1 LNHDA, CDR2 SQIVND (reference sequence). Losses at the gene ends were 4 bases for V and 4 bases for J; bases not matched to a gene: 7. This CDR3 is CASSRGDRESYGYTF. CDR3 nucleotides: TGTGCCAGTAGTAGAGGGGACAGGGAGAGCTATGGCTACACCTTC. Full variable domain (remainder filled in from reference TRBV19 and TRBJ1-2): DGGITQSPKYLFRKEGQNVTLSCEQNLNHDAMYWYRQDPGQGLRLIYYSQIVNDFQKGDIAEGYSVSREKKESFPLTVTSAQKNPTAFYLCASSRGDRESYGYTFGSGTRLTVV.

The rearrangement uses TRBV7-9 and TRBJ1-1; D is unresolved. The CDR3 covers 12 residues. The ends were cut back, 4 bases at V and 8 bases at J, with 11 bases in the middle. CDR1 is SEHNR and CDR2 is FQNEAQ in the germline V gene (reference sequence). Here the CDR3 DNA reads TGTGCCAGCAGCTCGACGATTCTAGAAGCTTTCTTT. Translated: CASSSTILEAFF.

The chain carries TRBV29-1 and TRBJ2-7; D is perhaps TRBD1 or TRBD2 (5 bases each). Germline V CDR1 and CDR2: SQVTM, ANQGSEA. V gave up 4 bases and J gave up 6 bases, with 10 bases separating them. This CDR3 is 11 amino acids long. The CDR3 bases are TGCAGCGTTGGGGGGATCTCCGAGCAGTACTTC. Translated: CSVGGISEQYF.

The chain combines TRBV4-1 with TRBJ2-1; the match to TRBD1 covers 8 bases. Germline V gene data show CDR1 as MGHRA and CDR2 as YSYEKL. V gave up 3 bases and J gave up 4 bases; unmatched junction bases: 11. The CDR3 length is 17 residues. The CDR3 is CASSHPLGQGMYNEQFF. The CDR3 bases are TGCGCCAGCAGCCACCCCCTAGGACAGGGTATGTACAATGAGCAGTTCTTC.

The DNA for the CDR3 is TGTGCCAGCAGTTTTTCAGGGGAGGGCGAGACCCAGTACTTC. Translated: CASSFSGEGETQYF. This chain links TRBV9 with TRBJ2-5; tentative D call: TRBD2 (7 bases). Germline CDR1 reads SGDLS; CDR2 reads YYNGEE. Trimming shortened V by 5 bases and J by 5 bases, and 16 bases separated the two germline ends. The CDR3 runs 14 residues.

The V and J genes are TRBV6-5 and TRBJ2-2, with no clear D. CDR1 MNHEY and CDR2 SVGAGI come from the germline V gene. The CDR3 has 13 amino acids. Deletions cut 5 bases from V and 1 base from J, with 5 bases between. As DNA, the CDR3 is TGTGCCAGCAGTAACTTGAACACCGGGGAGCTGTTTTTT. It is translated as CASSNLNTGELFF.

The gene calls are TRBV5-1 and TRBJ2-7, with 9 nucleotides matching TRBD1. The CDR3 contains 14 residues. Germline V lookup: CDR1 SGHRS, CDR2 YFSETQ. Trimming cost V 4 bases and J 5 bases; bases outside gene matches: 7. Here the CDR3 reads CASSLTGGADEQYF. CDR3 DNA sequence: TGCGCCAGCAGCCTAACAGGGGGCGCGGACGAGCAGTACTTC.

This clone was detected only a few times. The chain employs TRBV30 and TRBJ1-1, with D uncertain. CDR1 and CDR2 from the germline V gene are GTSNPN and SVGIG (reference sequence). Trimming shortened V by 3 bases and J by 1 base, and 9 bases separated the two germline ends. The CDR3 sequence is 13 residues long. The CDR3 loop reads CAWRRDSNTEAFF. The DNA of the CDR3 is TGTGCCTGGAGGCGGGATTCGAACACTGAAGCTTTCTTT.

This clone was seen a handful of times. V and J are TRBV6-5 and TRBJ1-5, with D possibly being TRBD1 (6 bases). V shed 6 bases and J shed 0 bases, with 9 bases lying between them. Germline lookup yields CDR1 MNHEY and CDR2 SVGAGI. The CDR3 totals 14 residues. The CDR3 loop reads CASRDRSSNQPQHF. CDR3 DNA sequence: TGTGCCAGCAGGGACAGATCTAGCAATCAGCCCCAGCATTTT.

This clone was counted a single time. The V gene is TRBV6-1, the J gene TRBJ2-2; D possibly matches TRBD1 or TRBD2 (5 bases each). This CDR3 is 16 amino acids long. CDR1 and CDR2 from the germline V gene are MNHNS and SASEGT. The V gene lost 4 bases and the J gene lost 5 bases, with 17 bases spanning the gap. CDR3 bases: TGTGCCAGCAGTGGATTTAGACTGGGGGAAACCGGGGAGCTGTTTTTT. This sequence encodes CASSGFRLGETGELFF.

V gene TRBV18 combines with J gene TRBJ2-1; a possible D gene is TRBD2 (6 bases). V dropped 0 bases and J dropped 4 bases, with 16 bases sitting between them. Germline values: CDR1 KGHSH, CDR2 LQKENI. The CDR3 contains 17 residues. CDR3 coding DNA: TGTGCCAGCTCACCACCCGTTCGGGGCCGGGAGTACAATGAGCAGTTCTTC. Translation: CASSPPVRGREYNEQFF.

The chain couples TRBV7-9 to TRBJ2-3, with 8 bases fitting TRBD1. With 0 bases clipped from V and 6 bases from J, the junction kept 8 bases outside the gene matches. The length of the CDR3 is 16 residues. Germline lookup yields CDR1 SEHNR and CDR2 FQNEAQ (reference sequence). CDR3: CASSLAGRGLVDTQYF. The CDR3 nucleotides read TGTGCCAGCAGCTTAGCTGGCAGGGGGCTAGTGGATACGCAGTATTTT.

J is TRBJ2-3 and V is TRBV9; D not resolved. The germline gives CDR1 SGDLS, CDR2 YYNGEE. The CDR3 totals 14 residues. V lost 3 bases, J lost 5 bases, and 13 bases lay in between. CDR3 amino acids: CASSAPYSGDTQYF. In DNA, the CDR3 is TGTGCCAGCAGCGCCCCCTATAGTGGAGATACGCAGTATTTT. Filled out from reference TRBV9 and TRBJ2-3, the complete variable domain reads DSGVTQTPKHLITATGQRVTLRCSPRSGDLSVYWYQQSLDQGLQFLIQYYNGEERAKGNILERFSAQQFPDLHSELNLSSLELGDSALYFCASSAPYSGDTQYFGPGTRLTVL.

This clone has a handful of counts. V gene TRBV5-1 combines with J gene TRBJ1-1; D is unresolved. This CDR3 region has 14 residues. Trimming removed 1 base at V and 1 base at J, with 8 bases between. Germline CDR1 reads SGHRS; CDR2 reads YFSETQ. The CDR3 is CASSLTAANTEAFF. CDR3 in DNA: TGCGCCAGCAGCTTGACAGCGGCGAACACTGAAGCTTTCTTT.

The rearrangement uses TRBV28 and TRBJ2-7; the match to TRBD1 covers 9 bases. Per germline, CDR1 MDHEN and CDR2 SYDVKM. V gave up 6 bases and J gave up 3 bases; unmatched junction bases: 6. The CDR3 length is 14 residues. CDR3 coding DNA: TGTGCCAGCAGCCTCGGGACAGGGATCTACGAGCAGTACTTC. Encoded protein: CASSLGTGIYEQYF.

The DNA of the CDR3 is TGTGCCAGCAGCTCGACAGGGAGCTCCTACAATGAGCAGTTCTTC. Protein sequence: CASSSTGSSYNEQFF. V usage is TRBV5-4 and J usage is TRBJ2-1, with 7 nucleotides matching TRBD1. The length of the CDR3 is 15 residues. The germline gives CDR1 SGHNT, CDR2 YYREEE (reference sequence). Trimming removed 3 bases from V and 0 bases from J; junction bases left unmatched: 3.

V is TRBV9 and J is TRBJ2-1, with D maybe TRBD2 (6 bases). Looked up from germline, CDR1 is SGDLS and CDR2 is YYNGEE. The CDR3 extends over 15 amino acids. Trimming took 2 bases from V and 5 from J, leaving 14 bases between them. CDR3 protein: CASSVERWGDNEQFF. The CDR3 DNA follows: TGTGCCAGCAGCGTTGAGAGGTGGGGGGACAATGAGCAGTTCTTC.

This clone was seen a few times. The chain is built from TRBV6-4 and TRBJ1-1; D unclear. The CDR3 is made up of 13 amino acids. Germline CDR1 reads MRHNA; CDR2 reads SNTAGT. V was trimmed by 6 bases and J by 0 bases, leaving 8 bases between them. CDR3 coding DNA: TGTGCCAGCAGAGAGGAGATGAACACTGAAGCTTTCTTT. It specifies CASREEMNTEAFF.

J is TRBJ1-5 and V is TRBV27; D is perhaps TRBD1 (6 bases). Trimming shortened V by 9 bases and J by 7 bases, and 13 bases separated the two germline ends. This CDR3 contains 12 residues. Germline CDR1 is MNHEY and CDR2 is SMNVEV (reference sequence). The CDR3 nucleotides read TGTGCCAGTGCAACAGGGAACCAGCCCCAGCATTTT. Protein sequence: CASATGNQPQHF.

The table lists this clone with a few counts. The chain combines TRBV6-5 with TRBJ1-2; D is uncertain. V was cut by 3 bases and J by 4 bases, with 9 bases left in between. Germline V lookup: CDR1 MNHEY, CDR2 SVGAGI. The length of the CDR3 is 13 residues. As DNA, the CDR3 is TGTGCCAGCAGTTATGACGGAATCTATGGCTACACCTTC. Its translation is CASSYDGIYGYTF.

This clone was seen a single time. A junction end diverges from the germline sequence, so it may reflect a read error. CDR3 in DNA: TGTGCCAGCCGTGAACGCTCCTACGAGCAGTACTTC. This gives the protein CASRERSYEQYF. V and J are TRBV2 and TRBJ2-7, with D unclear. The V gene's germline CDR1 is SNHLY and CDR2 FYNNEI. The CDR3 consists of 12 residues.

A remark on this clone: An end of the junction differs from the germline gene, which may be a read error. The V gene is TRBV5-4, the J gene TRBJ2-4, with no clear D. This CDR3 comprises 12 residues. Germline CDR1 and CDR2: SGHNT and YYREEE (reference sequence). The CDR3 nucleotides are TGTGCCAGCAGCGAAGGATTGGGTGGGCTAGACTTC. Its protein product is CASSEGLGGLDF.

This sequence joins TRBV5-5 and TRBJ2-7; D not certain. Trimming removed 0 bases from V and 6 bases from J, with 7 bases in between. Germline CDR1 reads SGHKS; CDR2 reads YYEKEE (reference sequence). The CDR3 is 12 residues long. The CDR3 DNA reads as TGTGCCAGCAGCTTGGATGTCCTCGAGCAGTACTTC. It specifies CASSLDVLEQYF.

The chain links TRBV7-9 to TRBJ2-5; D might be TRBD2 (5 bases). This CDR3 spans 14 amino acids. Deletions cut 2 bases from V and 0 bases from J, with 7 bases between. Germline assignment: CDR1 SEHNR and CDR2 FQNEAQ (reference sequence). The CDR3, as DNA: TGTGCCAGCAGCTTATCGGGGTACCAAGAGACCCAGTACTTC. It yields the protein CASSLSGYQETQYF. Complete variable domain (other parts from reference TRBV7-9 and TRBJ2-5): DTGVSQNPRHKITKRGQNVTFRCDPISEHNRLYWYRQTLGQGPEFLTYFQNEAQLEKSRLLSDRFSAERPKGSFSTLEIQRTEQGDSAMYLCASSLSGYQETQYFGPGTRLLVL.

The chain combines TRBV6-1 with TRBJ1-1, with D unclear. Germline CDR1 is MNHNS and CDR2 is SASEGT. The CDR3 sequence is 15 residues long. Trimming removed 1 base from V and 1 base from J, with 10 bases in between. For the CDR3, the DNA is TGTGCCAGCAGTGAAGTGTGGGTTGGGAACACTGAAGCTTTCTTT. Its translation is CASSEVWVGNTEAFF.

The chain links TRBV19 to TRBJ1-2, with D possibly matching TRBD1 (5 bases). The V gene's germline CDR1 is LNHDA and CDR2 SQIVND (reference sequence). CDR3 length equals 13 residues. V was shortened by 5 bases and J by 14 bases, with 21 bases between the two germline ends. CDR3 region: CASSEVRRAGKTF. CDR3 coding DNA: TGTGCCAGTAGTGAGGTCCGACGGGCAGGGAAGACCTTC.

The chain employs TRBV7-2 and TRBJ2-7; a weak D match, TRBD2 (7 bases). The CDR3 is 15 amino acids. Germline V gene data show CDR1 as SGHTA and CDR2 as FQGNSA. Trimming removed 5 bases at V and 1 base at J, with 15 bases between. For the CDR3, the DNA is TGTGCCAGCAGCAAAGGGGGGGCCGGGTCCTACGAGCAGTACTTC. Translating gives CASSKGGAGSYEQYF.

As DNA, the CDR3 is TGTGCCAGCAGTTTAAGGAGAGTCACCGGGGAGCTGTTTTTT. This sequence encodes CASSLRRVTGELFF. The genes are TRBV27 and TRBJ2-2; D uncertain. The CDR3 sequence is 14 residues long. Germline CDR1 reads MNHEY; CDR2 reads SMNVEV (reference sequence). The V end lost 2 bases, the J end lost 4 bases, and 8 bases lay between the germline ends.